These 14 T cell receptor beta chains were all obtained from the same sample, sequenced in a study of cytomegalovirus exposure and HLA in healthy donors. The assay was immunoSEQ multiplex PCR, and TCRdb's table has in-frame clones only and misses some. This sample has 200,000 to 250,000 clones, with around 90% found just once. The material sequenced was PBMCs. These receptors were collected from a woman between 18 and 29 years old in good health and CMV-seronegative.

CDR3 bases: TGTGCCAGCAGCTTAGCCGCATCCTCAGGGGTAACCGGGGAGCTGTTTTTT. Encoded protein: CASSLAASSGVTGELFF. The rearrangement uses TRBV7-2 and TRBJ2-2; D may be TRBD1 (6 bases). V was clipped by 0 bases and J by 5 bases, with 16 bases between them. Germline-derived CDR1 and CDR2 are SGHTA and FQGNSA. The CDR3 loop spans 17 amino acids.

This clone was picked up one time. The junction does not match germline at one end; this may be a read error. This rearrangement joins TRBV5-1 to TRBJ1-2; the match to TRBD1 covers 7 bases. Germline V gives CDR1 SGHRS, CDR2 YFSETQ. CDR3 length equals 14 residues. The CDR3 DNA reads TGCGCCAGCAGCTTAGAGGACAGGAGAAATGCAATCGCCTTC. As protein: CASSLEDRRNAIAF.

V and J are TRBV7-2 and TRBJ1-2; D uncertain. Trimming cost V 5 bases and J 7 bases, with 11 bases left between them. The germline V gene encodes CDR1 SGHTA and CDR2 FQGNSA. CDR3 length: 12 amino acids. CDR3 sequence reads: CASSPSFPGYTF. The CDR3 DNA is TGTGCCAGCAGCCCTTCCTTTCCTGGCTACACCTTC.

V is TRBV6-5 and J is TRBJ1-3; TRBD1 might be the D (6 bases). In germline, CDR1 is MNHEY, CDR2 SVGAGI. V was clipped by 3 bases and J by 0 bases, with 12 bases between them. This CDR3 has 16 amino acids. The CDR3 DNA is TGTGCCAGCAGTTATGCAGGGGCGTCCTCTGGAAACACCATATATTTT. Translated: CASSYAGASSGNTIYF.

This sequence joins TRBV10-3 and TRBJ2-2, with TRBD2 matching 11 bases. From germline, CDR1 is ENHRY and CDR2 SYGVKD. The CDR3 length is 14 residues. V trimming: 7 bases; J trimming: 4 bases; junction bases outside the gene matches: 2. This CDR3 is CAIKLAGATGELFF. DNA for the CDR3: TGTGCCATCAAACTAGCGGGAGCCACCGGGGAGCTGTTTTTT.

V gene TRBV5-1 combines with J gene TRBJ1-5; no reliable D call. CDR1 and CDR2 (germline): SGHRS, YFSETQ. V was trimmed by 4 bases and J by 5 bases, leaving 13 bases between them. The CDR3 runs to 14 residues. CDR3 amino acids: CASSPSSADQPQHF. The CDR3 DNA reads as TGCGCCAGCAGCCCATCGAGTGCCGATCAGCCCCAGCATTTT.

This sequence joins TRBV10-3 and TRBJ1-2, with D perhaps matching TRBD1 (5 bases). The V and J ends lost 3 bases and 0 bases respectively, with 8 bases between them. Germline-derived CDR1 and CDR2 are ENHRY and SYGVKD. This CDR3 contains 14 residues. CDR3 in DNA: TGTGCCATCAGTGACGACAGAGCTAACTATGGCTACACCTTC. Its protein product is CAISDDRANYGYTF.

The chain combines TRBV12-5 with TRBJ1-4, with D possibly being TRBD1 (5 bases). V lost 3 bases to trimming and J lost 0 bases, with 8 bases between them. Germline V lookup: CDR1 LGHNT, CDR2 FRNRAP. The CDR3 length is 15 residues. CDR3: CASGFGAPTNEKLFF. CDR3 in DNA: TGTGCTAGTGGTTTTGGGGCCCCAACTAATGAAAAACTGTTTTTT.

The rearrangement uses TRBV12-5 and TRBJ1-5, with 9 bases aligning to TRBD1. This CDR3 has 17 amino acids. With 3 bases clipped from V and 4 bases from J, the junction kept 10 bases outside the gene matches. Germline V gene data show CDR1 as LGHNT and CDR2 as FRNRAP. As DNA, the CDR3 is TGTGCTAGTGGTTTAACTGGACAGGGGAGTTGGAATCAGCCCCAGCATTTT. It is translated as CASGLTGQGSWNQPQHF.

V usage is TRBV7-9 and J usage is TRBJ1-1; D is uncertain. Trimming left V 2 bases short and J 2 bases short, with 12 bases between. CDR3 length equals 15 residues. Germline V lookup: CDR1 SEHNR, CDR2 FQNEAQ (reference sequence). In nucleotides, the CDR3 is TGTGCCAGCAGCTTAAACCTACAGAGAAACACTGAAGCTTTCTTT. This encodes CASSLNLQRNTEAFF.

The CDR3 protein is CASSIPGYEQYF. The CDR3 nucleotides are TGCGCCAGCAGCATACCGGGCTACGAGCAGTACTTC. The genes are TRBV5-1 and TRBJ2-7, with D hard to call. V lost 4 bases and J lost 3, with 8 bases in between. The germline gives CDR1 SGHRS, CDR2 YFSETQ. The CDR3 length is 12 residues.

This chain links TRBV5-5 with TRBJ1-1; D uncertain. Germline V gene sequence: CDR1 SGHKS, CDR2 YYEKEE (reference sequence). The V end was cut by 2 bases, the J end by 6 bases, with 8 bases between. The CDR3 has 12 amino acids. The chain's CDR3 is CASSLMSSEAFF. As DNA, the CDR3 is TGTGCCAGCAGCTTAATGTCGTCTGAAGCTTTCTTT.

This chain uses TRBV6-5 with TRBJ1-5; 7 positions agree with TRBD1. J gave up 1 base and V 6 bases, and 6 bases lay outside the gene matches. CDR3 length: 15 amino acids. The V gene's germline CDR1 is MNHEY and CDR2 SVGAGI. CDR3 residues: CASRLTGQSNQPQHF. The CDR3, as DNA: TGTGCCAGCAGATTGACGGGACAGAGCAATCAGCCCCAGCATTTT.

CDR3 nucleotides: TGCGCCAGCACCTCAGGGGGTCTTGAAGCTTTCTTT. Translation gives CASTSGGLEAFF. V and J are TRBV5-1 and TRBJ1-1; TRBD1 agrees at 7 bases. The CDR3 covers 12 residues. From germline, CDR1 is SGHRS and CDR2 YFSETQ. V lost 6 bases and J lost 7; bases outside the gene matches: 6.